The entry below gives a single TCR beta chain sequence along with its context. Per the original methods: Reference gene primer amplification gave nucleated cell count estimates. Libraries were prepared by immunoSEQ multiplex PCR; TCRdb keeps only in-frame clonotypes and omits some of them. Clone size and the V and J calls come from that table; the DNA yielded D and trimming. The data hold about 58,000 clones, with roughly four fifths observed a single time. The data stem from a study of blood T cell repertoires in COVID-19. Study-wide context: Samples of COVID-19 (acute and convalescent) were obtained from the United States, Italy and Spain. The cDNA or gDNA used as material had been derived from T cells, B-cell-depleted T cells, or PBMCs.

The Seattle site enrolled patients during active infection and followed them longitudinally. Trimming shortened V by 3 bases and J by 5 bases, and 13 bases separated the two germline ends. The CDR3 contains 15 residues. From germline, CDR1 is MNHEY and CDR2 SMNVEV (reference sequence). The origin of this receptor is an elderly man with COVID-19, enrolled during active disease. The sequencing sample was made of peripheral blood. The chain combines TRBV27 with TRBJ1-4; D is perhaps TRBD1 (5 bases). The CDR3 DNA is TGTGCCAGCAGTTTTTCTAACAGGCCCAATGAAAAACTGTTTTTT. It translates to CASSFSNRPNEKLFF.